This TCR beta chain originates from a study of shared clonotypes between healthy human individuals (dated by TCRdb to between 2020 and 2021). Looking at the study overall: The cohort included three men and two women between 18 and 49 years of age. For each donor, three plates each were used for CD4 naive and CD4 memory, two plates were used for CD8 naive, and one plate was used for CD8 memory. To estimate repertoire size and how much clonotypes are shared between individuals, the study performed deep sequencing of blood TCR repertoires from five healthy adults. To increase sequencing depth and limit assay-specific biases, different laboratories used diverse techniques to prepare libraries and sequence TCR repertoires. Per donor, leukapheresis produced somewhere between about 0.9 and 9.5 billion PBMCs.

Study-wide findings and limitations: Only blood was sampled, and tissue TCR repertoires likely differ from those in blood. About 5% of naive CD4, 3.5% of naive CD8, 2.3% of memory CD4, and over 0.35% of memory CD8 clonotypes were shared across a few donors. Compared with non-shared clonotypes, the clonotypes found in all four sorted-subset donors had higher generation probabilities. Estimated clonotype richness was generally larger for naive than for memory subsets. Even with the large sequencing depth, rarefaction of the sorted-subset datasets indicated that sequencing was incomplete. Pairwise subsampling led to the expectation that sequencing depth would affect the degree of clonotype sharing among donors. The small number of donors limited the genetic and exposure-history diversity represented.

TCR CDR3 regions were amplified from genomic DNA by multiplex PCR using the deep immunoSEQ assay. Genomic DNA extracted from each cell subset was distributed evenly over all wells of several immunoSEQ 96-well plates, and each plate served as one replicate. Each replicate PCR for sorted subsets received around 0.2 ug genomic DNA, equal to around 32,000 T cell genomes. Purified libraries were quantified with a Qubit 3.0 fluorometer, sized on a Bioanalyzer 2100, and re-quantified with the KAPA Library Quantification kit. Every immunoSEQ 96-well plate was sequenced on a dedicated single-read 150-cycle Illumina NextSeq 550 flow cell. As for the original processing: Because the immunoSEQ output held only junctional sequences and lacked quality scores, the filtering could not match the filtering applied to full-length reads. Sequences were annotated with PyIR, a Python wrapper for IgBLAST v1.9, using IMGT germline references to assign V/J genes and CDR3. Reads were filtered out if the reads had weak V/J assignments (E-value above 1e-6), no CDR3, stop codons, out-of-frame junctions, or ambiguous translated residues. V3J clonotypes were defined by identical inferred V gene, J gene, and CDR3 amino acid sequence. Percentage overlap between repertoires was calculated by dividing the number of shared unique clonotypes by the size of the smaller repertoire. Three approaches were used to assess repertoire richness: RTK rarefaction, the Chao1 estimator, and Recon v2.1 estimates of unobserved clonotypes. Generation probabilities for all TCRbeta clonotypes obtained by the gDNA method from a handful of donors were computed using OLGA. Imported from immuneACCESS, the table was reduced by TCRdb to in-frame sequences with V and J called. These copies leave out some clones; in studies compared against another copy, an unresolved V gene accounts for under half, and the cause of the remainder is not known. V and J calls and clone size are those listed in that table; D and trimming were worked out from the DNA. Recorded for this sample are under 650,000 clones; about 96% of them occurred a single time. In total, the top ten clones hold less than 0.06% of the sample.

In the case of this clone: The antigen this receptor binds is unknown. No much larger clone exists at a distance of one base, and base qualities are not known.

Per the germline V gene (reference sequence), GTSNPN is the CDR1 and SVGIG is the CDR2. The CDR3 has 13 amino acids, counting the end cysteine and phenylalanine. Of the read, only the CDR3 DNA is kept; its 39 bases are in frame from base 1. Relative to germline, V is missing 1 base and J is missing 4 bases, with 2 bases of the junction outside any gene match. Donors were healthy HIV-negative adults with no recently reported acute infections or vaccinations. All donors were Caucasian adults living in Nashville, Tennessee, USA. Magnetic negative selection was used to enrich CD4+ T cells, after which naive cells were positively selected on CD45RA and the negative fraction became the memory subset. Blood was collected by leukapheresis, and PBMCs were isolated by Ficoll-Histopaque density gradient centrifugation and then cryopreserved in liquid nitrogen vapor phase. Purity and quantity of every magnetically sorted T cell population were checked by analytical flow cytometry. Genomic DNA was isolated from every sorted fraction and measured by UV absorbance on a Nanodrop 2000c.

The sequence joins TRBV30 to TRBJ1-2, and 8 bases in between align with TRBD1. This clonotype originated in a woman under 40 in good health. Sequencing was performed on naive CD4+ T cells sorted from blood. This specimen's cell subset or site label, per the study, means: CD45RA+ positively selected. This receptor has the CDR3 CAWSEDRAYGYTF. The DNA sequence reads TGTGCCTGGAGTGAGGACAGGGCCTATGGCTACACCTTC.